This T cell receptor beta chain derives from a study of cytomegalovirus exposure and HLA in healthy donors. Study observations and caveats: CMV antigen specificity was confirmed in vitro for a few CMV-associated chains. The study labeled more than 150 TCR beta chains cytomegalovirus-associated. TCR beta chains associated with HLA were, in a later analysis, more clonally expanded than equally common others. A link between a missense DCLRE1C variant and TCR beta V- and J-gene trimming emerged from a later analysis.

V lost 2 bases and J lost 1; bases outside the gene matches: 5. The CDR3 loop spans 15 amino acids. Germline lookup yields CDR1 GTSNPN and CDR2 SVGIG (reference sequence). Use of 60 Vbeta and 13 Jbeta primers characterized the PCR. TCRdb's table, derived via immunoSEQ multiplex PCR, lists solely in-frame clones and lacks some. Among around 120,000 clones listed, over 65% were seen once. A remark on this clone: Its antigen is not identified. The same CDR3 also results from other DNA sequences found in this sample.

This TCR derives from a woman aged 35 to 49 in good health and CMV-seropositive. The sequenced material came from PBMCs. The genes are TRBV30 and TRBJ2-3, with 8 nucleotides matching TRBD1. For the CDR3, the DNA is TGTGCCTGGAGTCGAGGACAGGGAGGCACAGATACGCAGTATTTT. Amino acids: CAWSRGQGGTDTQYF.